The clone carrying this T cell receptor beta chain was picked up many times. This specimen belongs to a study of Graves' ophthalmopathy and Graves' hyperthyroidism. Other autoimmune diseases, uncontrolled infections, pregnancy or lactation excluded patients from enrollment. The starting material, more than 8 ml of fresh peripheral blood, provided the PBMCs. V dropped 4 bases and J dropped 3 bases, with 19 bases sitting between them. CDR1 is SGDLS, CDR2 YYNGEE, per germline. CDR3 length: 17 amino acids. Amplification of the TCR beta CDR3 regions used RNA transcripts (as template). Amplification began with first-round RT-PCR using HTBI primers, then second-round multiplex PCR was performed. TCRdb called the multiplex PCR reads again in MiXCR, with one record for every CDR3 protein. The sample comprises tens of thousands of distinct CDR3 sequences, approximately 48% of which are singletons, and 6.5% rests with the top ten.

Sequencing input: peripheral blood. The chain is built from TRBV9 and TRBJ2-2, with D possibly TRBD2 on 5 matching bases. This sequence originates from an adult woman with stable Graves' hyperthyroidism. CDR3 sequence: CASSPRGGDLYTGELFF. The DNA for the CDR3 is TGTGCCAGCAGCCCCCGGGGTGGGGATCTTTACACCGGGGAGCTGTTTTTT. Drawing the rest from reference TRBV9 and TRBJ2-2, the complete variable domain is DSGVTQTPKHLITATGQRVTLRCSPRSGDLSVYWYQQSLDQGLQFLIQYYNGEERAKGNILERFSAQQFPDLHSELNLSSLELGDSALYFCASSPRGGDLYTGELFFGEGSRLTVL.